The 9 T cell receptor beta chains below were found in one sample sequenced in a study of patients and donors after allogeneic stem cell transplantation. From the RT-PCR reads, TCRdb called clonotypes with MiXCR, one entry per CDR3 protein. The table lists 150,000 to 200,000 distinct CDR3 sequences, 30% of them singletons. The source material was blood, either unsorted or a sorted T cell fraction (not recorded which). These receptors were obtained from a human donor who was either an allogeneic HSCT recipient or a stem cell or donor lymphocyte infusion donor (not recorded which). It is not recorded whose cells these are; they may come from a transplant donor.

This sequence joins TRBV6-5 and TRBJ1-5; 8 bases align to TRBD1. Germline V gene data show CDR1 as MNHEY and CDR2 as SVGAGI. The CDR3 consists of 12 residues. V was pared by 6 bases and J by 7 bases, with 2 bases of the junction left unmatched. The CDR3 DNA follows: TGTGCCAGCAGGGACAGGGACCAGCCCCAGCATTTT. Amino acids: CASRDRDQPQHF.

The rearrangement links TRBV28 to TRBJ2-7, with 7 bases identical to TRBD2. V trimming: 2 bases; J trimming: 3 bases; junction bases outside the gene matches: 7. The V gene's germline CDR1 is MDHEN and CDR2 SYDVKM. The CDR3 is 15 residues long. CDR3 nucleotides: TGTGCCAGCAGTTTAACGGCGGGAGTCGACTACGAGCAGTACTTC. Translated: CASSLTAGVDYEQYF.

This sequence joins TRBV19 and TRBJ2-2; unclear D gene. Germline V CDR1 and CDR2: LNHDA, SQIVND (reference sequence). Trimming stripped 4 bases from V and 4 bases from J, with 13 bases between. This CDR3 has 15 amino acids. CDR3 protein: CASSRDFEVTGELFF. DNA of the CDR3: TGTGCCAGTAGTAGGGATTTCGAGGTCACCGGGGAGCTGTTTTTT.

The rearrangement joins TRBV6-6 to TRBJ1-2; TRBD1 matches 9 bases. There are 12 residues in the CDR3. Germline V gives CDR1 MNHNY, CDR2 SVGAGI (reference sequence). With V trimmed by 4 bases and J by 8 bases, 2 bases remained unmatched. The CDR3 protein is CASSLTGGGYTF. In DNA form, the CDR3 reads TGTGCCAGCAGTTTGACAGGGGGAGGCTACACCTTC.

The rearrangement uses TRBV29-1 and TRBJ1-3; no reliable D call. This CDR3 has 11 residues. From germline, CDR1 is SQVTM and CDR2 ANQGSEA. Trimming took off 8 bases at V and 2 bases at J, with 7 bases between the two ends. The CDR3 coding sequence is TGCAGCTTCTGGGCTGGAAACACCATATATTTT. Translated, it gives CSFWAGNTIYF.

This clonotype has at least ten counts. The chain combines TRBV7-9 with TRBJ2-1; D call uncertain. Germline loops: CDR1 SEHNR, CDR2 FQNEAQ (reference sequence). The V and J ends lost 5 bases and 0 bases respectively, with 17 bases between them. The CDR3 contains 17 residues. CDR3 in DNA: TGTGCCAGCAGCCTCGGGCAGGTCATCGACTCCTACAATGAGCAGTTCTTC. This translates into CASSLGQVIDSYNEQFF. Complete variable domain (other parts from reference TRBV7-9 and TRBJ2-1): DTGVSQNPRHKITKRGQNVTFRCDPISEHNRLYWYRQTLGQGPEFLTYFQNEAQLEKSRLLSDRFSAERPKGSFSTLEIQRTEQGDSAMYLCASSLGQVIDSYNEQFFGPGTRLTVL.

The V gene is TRBV6-6, the J gene TRBJ2-5; perhaps TRBD2 as D (6 bases). From germline, CDR1 is MNHNY and CDR2 SVGAGI (reference sequence). The CDR3 runs 14 residues. Trimming pared 1 base from V and 0 bases from J, leaving 6 bases between. CDR3 amino acids: CASSYWGDQETQYF. The CDR3 DNA is TGTGCCAGCAGTTACTGGGGGGACCAAGAGACCCAGTACTTC.

This clonotype was counted at least ten times. One end of the junction is discordant with germline, which a read error may explain. The V and J genes are TRBV5-1 and TRBJ1-1; D ambiguous. The CDR3 has 13 residues. Looked up from germline, CDR1 is SGHRS and CDR2 is YFSETQ. In nucleotides, the CDR3 is TGTGCCAGCAGTTCCAGAGTGAACACTGAAGCTTTCTTT. It encodes CASSSRVNTEAFF. The full variable domain, with the rest looked up from reference TRBV5-1 and TRBJ1-1, is KAGVTQTPRYLIKTRGQQVTLSCSPISGHRSVSWYQQTPGQGLQFLFEYFSETQRNKGNFPGRFSGRQFSNSRSEMNVSTLELGDSALYLCASSSRVNTEAFFGQGTRLTVV.

The V gene is TRBV27, the J gene TRBJ2-5; no clear D. V was pared by 0 bases and J by 0 bases, with 2 bases between. This CDR3 region has 13 residues. Looked up from germline, CDR1 is MNHEY and CDR2 is SMNVEV (reference sequence). CDR3 sequence (DNA): TGTGCCAGCAGTTTATCGTACCAAGAGACCCAGTACTTC. Its translation is CASSLSYQETQYF.